Presented here are 10 T cell receptor beta chains from one specimen sequenced in a study of blood T cell repertoires in COVID-19. Assay used: immunoSEQ multiplex PCR; TCRdb lists only in-frame clones, some missing. Of about 220,000 clones in the sample, approximately 84% were seen once. The source material was peripheral blood. All receptors derive from a man aged 50 to 60 who had recovered from COVID-19.

The chain joins TRBV7-2 to TRBJ2-6, with TRBD1 as a possible D gene (6 bases). Trimming took 5 bases from V and 4 from J, leaving 15 bases between them. The CDR3 totals 16 residues. Germline CDR1 and CDR2: SGHTA and FQGNSA. CDR3 coding DNA: TGTGCCAGCAGCCCCCGAGTGGGGGCCGGGGCCAACGTCCTGACTTTC. Encoded protein: CASSPRVGAGANVLTF. Using reference TRBV7-2 and TRBJ2-6 for the parts outside the CDR3, the full variable domain is GAGVSQSPSNKVTEKGKDVELRCDPISGHTALYWYRQSLGQGLEFLIYFQGNSAPDKSGLPSDRFSAERTGGSVSTLTIQRTQQEDSAVYLCASSPRVGAGANVLTFGAGSRLTVL.

The chain is built from TRBV28 and TRBJ1-2; TRBD1 aligns across 11 bases. The V gene's germline CDR1 is MDHEN and CDR2 SYDVKM. The CDR3 sequence is 14 residues long. J gave up 7 bases and V 4 bases, and 5 bases lay outside the gene matches. The DNA for the CDR3 is TGTGCCAGCAGTTCGGACAGGGGGCAGTTTGGCTACACCTTC. The encoded protein is CASSSDRGQFGYTF.

This clone was picked up one time. J is TRBJ2-1 and V is TRBV5-1; 10 nucleotides align to TRBD2. Unmatched junction bases numbered 6, after V lost 4 bases and J lost 5 bases. The CDR3 is 15 residues long. Germline V gene sequence: CDR1 SGHRS, CDR2 YFSETQ. The CDR3 DNA reads as TGCGCCAGCAGCGCTCTAGCGGGAGACAACAATGAGCAGTTCTTC. This codes for CASSALAGDNNEQFF.

This chain connects TRBV24-1 to TRBJ2-3; 11 bases are shared with TRBD1. The V segment lost 4 bases and the J segment 5 bases; nucleotides outside the gene matches: 7. CDR1 is KGHDR, CDR2 SFDVKD, per germline. CDR3 length: 16 residues. This chain's CDR3 is CATSDTGTGGQDTQYF. In DNA, the CDR3 is TGTGCCACCAGTGACACCGGGACAGGGGGACAAGATACGCAGTATTTT.

The rearrangement joins TRBV9 to TRBJ2-5, with D possibly being TRBD2 (5 bases). V shed 4 bases and J shed 0 bases, with 7 bases lying between them. CDR3 size: 13 residues. Germline V lookup: CDR1 SGDLS, CDR2 YYNGEE. CDR3 loop: CASSTTNQETQYF. In nucleotides, the CDR3 is TGTGCCAGCAGCACGACTAACCAAGAGACCCAGTACTTC.

The V and J genes are TRBV5-1 and TRBJ2-1; maybe TRBD2 (6 bases). Germline V gene data show CDR1 as SGHRS and CDR2 as YFSETQ. The CDR3 has 16 amino acids. Trimming cost V 0 bases and J 5 bases, with 15 bases left between them. The CDR3 is CASSLGGPTSHNEQFF. CDR3 DNA: TGCGCCAGCAGCTTGGGGGGCCCCACTAGCCACAATGAGCAGTTCTTC.

The chain joins TRBV2 to TRBJ2-1; TRBD2 is a possible D gene (5 bases). Trimming removed 7 bases at V and 10 bases at J, with 11 bases between. This CDR3 has 11 residues. Per the germline V gene, CDR1 is SNHLY and CDR2 is FYNNEI. CDR3 sequence reads: CASNGPSEQFF. CDR3 coding DNA: TGTGCCAGCAACGGACCTAGCGAGCAGTTCTTC.

This chain links TRBV5-6 with TRBJ1-2, with D maybe TRBD1 (5 bases). The CDR3 spans 15 residues. Looked up from germline, CDR1 is SGHDT and CDR2 is YYEEEE. Trimming removed 2 bases at V and 1 base at J, with 12 bases between. This chain's CDR3 is CASSFLQGNNYGYTF. The CDR3 nucleotides are TGTGCCAGCAGCTTTCTCCAGGGTAATAACTATGGCTACACCTTC.

The V gene is TRBV18, the J gene TRBJ2-7; maybe TRBD2 (5 bases). Germline V gene lookup returns CDR1 KGHSH and CDR2 LQKENI. Trimming left V 2 bases short and J 4 bases short, with 9 bases between. The CDR3 length is 13 residues. DNA for the CDR3: TGTGCCAGCTCACCATCTAGGGAGTACGAGCAGTACTTC. The encoded protein is CASSPSREYEQYF.

The chain joins TRBV19 to TRBJ2-1, with 9 bases that match TRBD2. The germline CDR1 and CDR2 sequences are LNHDA and SQIVND (reference sequence). Unmatched junction bases numbered 1, after V lost 5 bases and J lost 2 bases. CDR3 length: 14 residues. CDR3 DNA sequence: TGTGCCAGTAGTCGGACTAGCGCCTACAATGAGCAGTTCTTC. Encoded protein: CASSRTSAYNEQFF.